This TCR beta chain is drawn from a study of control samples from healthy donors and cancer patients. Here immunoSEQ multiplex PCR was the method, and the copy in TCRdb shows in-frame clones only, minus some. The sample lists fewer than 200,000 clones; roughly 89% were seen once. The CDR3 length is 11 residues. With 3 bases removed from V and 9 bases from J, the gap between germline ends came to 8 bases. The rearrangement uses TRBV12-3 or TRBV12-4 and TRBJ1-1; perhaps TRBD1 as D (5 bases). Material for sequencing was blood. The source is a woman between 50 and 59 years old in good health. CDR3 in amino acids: CASSFGAKAFF. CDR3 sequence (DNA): TGTGCCAGCAGTTTCGGGGCGAAAGCTTTCTTT.